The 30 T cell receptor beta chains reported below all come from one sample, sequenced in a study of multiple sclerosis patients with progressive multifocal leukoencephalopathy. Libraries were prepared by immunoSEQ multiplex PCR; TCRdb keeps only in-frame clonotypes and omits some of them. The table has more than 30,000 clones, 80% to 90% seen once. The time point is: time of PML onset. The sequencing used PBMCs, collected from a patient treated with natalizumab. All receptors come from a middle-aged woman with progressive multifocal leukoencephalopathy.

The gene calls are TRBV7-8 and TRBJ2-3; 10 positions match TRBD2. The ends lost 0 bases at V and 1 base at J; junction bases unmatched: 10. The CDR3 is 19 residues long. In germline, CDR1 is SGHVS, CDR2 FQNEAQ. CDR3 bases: TGTGCCAGCAGCTTAGCGCGGCTAGCGGGAGTAGGGGGCACAGATACGCAGTATTTT. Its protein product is CASSLARLAGVGGTDTQYF.

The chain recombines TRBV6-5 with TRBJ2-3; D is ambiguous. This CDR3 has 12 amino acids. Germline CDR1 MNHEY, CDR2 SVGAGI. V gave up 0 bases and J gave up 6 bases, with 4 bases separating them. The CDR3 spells CASSYSGDTQYF. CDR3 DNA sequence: TGTGCCAGCAGTTACTCCGGGGATACGCAGTATTTT.

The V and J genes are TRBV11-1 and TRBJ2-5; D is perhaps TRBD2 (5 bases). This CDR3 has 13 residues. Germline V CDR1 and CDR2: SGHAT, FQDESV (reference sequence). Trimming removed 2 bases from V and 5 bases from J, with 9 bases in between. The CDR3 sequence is CASSLSSWETQYF. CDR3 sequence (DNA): TGTGCCAGCAGCTTATCTAGCTGGGAGACCCAGTACTTC.

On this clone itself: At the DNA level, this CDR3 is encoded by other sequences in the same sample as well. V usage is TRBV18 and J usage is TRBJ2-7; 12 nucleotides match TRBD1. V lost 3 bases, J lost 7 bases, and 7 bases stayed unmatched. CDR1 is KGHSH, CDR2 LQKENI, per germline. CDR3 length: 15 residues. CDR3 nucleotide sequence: TGTGCCAGCTCACCGGGGGGACAGGGGGCTATGGAGCAGTACTTC. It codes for CASSPGGQGAMEQYF.

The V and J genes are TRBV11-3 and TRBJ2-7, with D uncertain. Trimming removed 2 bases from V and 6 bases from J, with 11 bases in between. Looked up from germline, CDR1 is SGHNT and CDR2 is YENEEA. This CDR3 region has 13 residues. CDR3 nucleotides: TGTGCCAGCAGCTTAAATAGGGTCGGCGAGCAGTACTTC. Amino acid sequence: CASSLNRVGEQYF.

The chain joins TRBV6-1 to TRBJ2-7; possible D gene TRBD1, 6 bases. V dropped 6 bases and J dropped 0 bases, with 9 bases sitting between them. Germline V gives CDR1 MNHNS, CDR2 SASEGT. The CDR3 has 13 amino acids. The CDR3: CASRPRGSYEQYF. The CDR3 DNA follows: TGTGCCAGCAGACCCAGGGGCTCCTACGAGCAGTACTTC.

The CDR3 DNA sequence: TGTGCCAGCAGTCGCGGACAGGGCACGGCCAATGAGCAGTTCTTC. Translated: CASSRGQGTANEQFF. The genes are TRBV6-6 and TRBJ2-1; 8 nucleotides match TRBD1. Germline-derived CDR1 and CDR2 are MNHNY and SVGAGI (reference sequence). The CDR3 loop spans 15 amino acids. V lost 5 bases and J lost 6; bases outside the gene matches: 9.

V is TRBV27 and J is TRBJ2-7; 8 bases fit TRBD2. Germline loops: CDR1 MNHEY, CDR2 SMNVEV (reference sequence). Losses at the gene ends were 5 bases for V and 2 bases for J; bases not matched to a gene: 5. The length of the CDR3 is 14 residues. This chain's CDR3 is CASSNSGNAYEQYF. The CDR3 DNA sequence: TGTGCCAGCAGTAATAGCGGGAACGCCTACGAGCAGTACTTC.

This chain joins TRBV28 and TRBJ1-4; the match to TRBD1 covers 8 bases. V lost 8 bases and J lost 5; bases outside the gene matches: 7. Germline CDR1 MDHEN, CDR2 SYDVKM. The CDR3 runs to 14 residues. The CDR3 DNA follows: TGTGCCAGCGCATCAGGGGGCGGCAATGAAAAACTGTTTTTT. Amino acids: CASASGGGNEKLFF.

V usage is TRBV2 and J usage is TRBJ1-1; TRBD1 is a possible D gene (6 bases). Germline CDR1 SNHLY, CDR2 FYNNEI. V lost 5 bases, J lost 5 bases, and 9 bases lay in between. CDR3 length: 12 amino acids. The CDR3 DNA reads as TGTGCCAGCAGTACAGGGTTGACTGAAGCTTTCTTT. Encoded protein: CASSTGLTEAFF.

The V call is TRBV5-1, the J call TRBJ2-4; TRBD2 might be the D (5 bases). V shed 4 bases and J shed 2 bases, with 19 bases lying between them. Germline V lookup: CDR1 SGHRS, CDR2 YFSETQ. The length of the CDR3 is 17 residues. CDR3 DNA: TGCGCCAGCAGCCTCGGCGAGGGCAGCCGTACCAAAAACATTCAGTACTTC. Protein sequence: CASSLGEGSRTKNIQYF.

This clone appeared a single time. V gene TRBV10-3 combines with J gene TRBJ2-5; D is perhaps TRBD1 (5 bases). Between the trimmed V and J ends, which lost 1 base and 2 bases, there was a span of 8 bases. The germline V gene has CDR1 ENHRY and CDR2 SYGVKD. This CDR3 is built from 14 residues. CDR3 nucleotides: TGTGCCATCAGTGAGTTACAGGCGCAAGAGACCCAGTACTTC. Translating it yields CAISELQAQETQYF.

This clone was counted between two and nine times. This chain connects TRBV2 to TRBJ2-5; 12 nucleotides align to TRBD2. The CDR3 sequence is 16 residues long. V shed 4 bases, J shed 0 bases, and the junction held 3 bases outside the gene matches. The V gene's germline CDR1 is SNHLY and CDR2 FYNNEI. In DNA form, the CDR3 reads TGTGCCAGCAGTGGTCGACTAGCGGGAGACCAAGAGACCCAGTACTTC. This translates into CASSGRLAGDQETQYF.

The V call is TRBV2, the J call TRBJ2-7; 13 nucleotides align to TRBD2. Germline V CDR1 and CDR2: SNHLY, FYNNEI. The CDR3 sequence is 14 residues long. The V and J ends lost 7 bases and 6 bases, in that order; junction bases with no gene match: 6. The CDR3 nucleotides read TGTGCCAGCATCGGACTAGCGGGAGTGGGCGAGCAGTACTTC. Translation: CASIGLAGVGEQYF. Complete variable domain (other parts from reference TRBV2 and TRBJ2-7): EPEVTQTPSHQVTQMGQEVILRCVPISNHLYFYWYRQILGQKVEFLVSFYNNEISEKSEIFDDQFSVERPDGSNFTLKIRSTKLEDSAMYFCASIGLAGVGEQYFGPGTRLTVT.

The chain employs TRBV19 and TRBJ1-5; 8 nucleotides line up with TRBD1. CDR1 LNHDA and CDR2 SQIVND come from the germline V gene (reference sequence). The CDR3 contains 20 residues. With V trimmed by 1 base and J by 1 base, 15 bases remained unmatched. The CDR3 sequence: CASSIGEVQGGFRSNQPQHF. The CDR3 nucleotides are TGTGCCAGTAGTATAGGAGAAGTACAGGGGGGTTTTAGAAGCAATCAGCCCCAGCATTTT.

This CDR3 is CASSLGTSGYNEQFF. As DNA, the CDR3 is TGTGCCAGCAGCCTCGGGACTAGCGGATACAATGAGCAGTTCTTC. This chain connects TRBV7-2 to TRBJ2-1; 11 nucleotides agree with TRBD2. The ends lost 5 bases at V and 4 bases at J; junction bases unmatched: 4. Germline V CDR1 and CDR2: SGHTA, FQGNSA. CDR3 length equals 15 residues.

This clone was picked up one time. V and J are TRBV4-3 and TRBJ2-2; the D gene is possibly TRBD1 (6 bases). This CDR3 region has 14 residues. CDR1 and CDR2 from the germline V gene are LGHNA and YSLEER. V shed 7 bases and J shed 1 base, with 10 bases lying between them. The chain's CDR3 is CASIQDRNTGELFF. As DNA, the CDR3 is TGCGCCAGCATCCAGGACAGGAACACCGGGGAGCTGTTTTTT.

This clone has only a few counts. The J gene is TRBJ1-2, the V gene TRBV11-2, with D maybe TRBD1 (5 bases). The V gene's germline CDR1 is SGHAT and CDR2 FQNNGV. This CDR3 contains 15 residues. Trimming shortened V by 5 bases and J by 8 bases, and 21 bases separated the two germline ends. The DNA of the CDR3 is TGTGCCAGCAGCCCCGGGGCAGGGTCGGTATGGGGCTACACCTTC. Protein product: CASSPGAGSVWGYTF.

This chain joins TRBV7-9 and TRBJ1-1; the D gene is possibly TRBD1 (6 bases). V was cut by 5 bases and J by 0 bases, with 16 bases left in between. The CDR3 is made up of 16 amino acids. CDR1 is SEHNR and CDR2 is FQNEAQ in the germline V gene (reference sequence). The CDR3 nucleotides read TGTGCCAGCAGCCGTGTAGGGGGTGGGGTGAACACTGAAGCTTTCTTT. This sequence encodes CASSRVGGGVNTEAFF. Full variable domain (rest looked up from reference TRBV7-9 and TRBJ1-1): DTGVSQNPRHKITKRGQNVTFRCDPISEHNRLYWYRQTLGQGPEFLTYFQNEAQLEKSRLLSDRFSAERPKGSFSTLEIQRTEQGDSAMYLCASSRVGGGVNTEAFFGQGTRLTVV.

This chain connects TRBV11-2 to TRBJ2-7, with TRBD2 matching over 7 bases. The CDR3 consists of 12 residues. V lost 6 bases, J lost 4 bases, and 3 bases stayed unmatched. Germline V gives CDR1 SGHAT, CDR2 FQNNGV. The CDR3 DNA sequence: TGTGCCAGCAGACACGGGGGGTACGAGCAGTACTTC. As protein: CASRHGGYEQYF.

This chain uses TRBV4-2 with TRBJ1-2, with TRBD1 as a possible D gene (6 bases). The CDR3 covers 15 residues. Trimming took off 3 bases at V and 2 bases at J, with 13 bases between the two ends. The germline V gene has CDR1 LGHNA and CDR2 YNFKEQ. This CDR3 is CASSQHRATNYGYTF. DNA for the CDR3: TGTGCCAGCAGCCAGCACAGGGCGACGAACTATGGCTACACCTTC.

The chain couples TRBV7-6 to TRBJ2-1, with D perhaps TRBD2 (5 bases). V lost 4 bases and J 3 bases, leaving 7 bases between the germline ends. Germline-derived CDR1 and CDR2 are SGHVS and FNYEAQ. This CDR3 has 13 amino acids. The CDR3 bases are TGTGCCAGCAGCTCGGGGATCTACAATGAGCAGTTCTTC. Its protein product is CASSSGIYNEQFF.

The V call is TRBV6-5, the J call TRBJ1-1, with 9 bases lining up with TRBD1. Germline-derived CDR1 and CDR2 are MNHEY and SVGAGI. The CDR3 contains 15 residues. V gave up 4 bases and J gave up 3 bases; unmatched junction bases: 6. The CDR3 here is CASSSQGTGYTEAFF. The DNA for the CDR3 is TGTGCCAGCAGTTCTCAAGGGACAGGGTACACTGAAGCTTTCTTT.

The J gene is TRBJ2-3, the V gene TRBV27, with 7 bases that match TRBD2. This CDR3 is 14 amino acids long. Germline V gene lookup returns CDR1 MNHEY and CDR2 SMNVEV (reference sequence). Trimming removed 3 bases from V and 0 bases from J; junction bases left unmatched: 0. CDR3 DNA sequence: TGTGCCAGCAGTTTCGGGGGGAGCACAGATACGCAGTATTTT. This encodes CASSFGGSTDTQYF.

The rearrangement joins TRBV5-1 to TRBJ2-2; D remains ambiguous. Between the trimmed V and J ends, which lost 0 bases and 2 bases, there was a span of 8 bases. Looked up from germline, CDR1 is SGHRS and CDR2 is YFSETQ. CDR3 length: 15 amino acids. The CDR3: CASSLAELNTGELFF. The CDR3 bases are TGCGCCAGCAGCTTGGCCGAGCTCAACACCGGGGAGCTGTTTTTT.

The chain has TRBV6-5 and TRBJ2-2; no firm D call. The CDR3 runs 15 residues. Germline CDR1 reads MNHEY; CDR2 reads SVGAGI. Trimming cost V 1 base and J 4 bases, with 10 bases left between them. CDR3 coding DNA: TGTGCCAGCAGTTACTTCCACGGTAGCACCGGGGAGCTGTTTTTT. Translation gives CASSYFHGSTGELFF.

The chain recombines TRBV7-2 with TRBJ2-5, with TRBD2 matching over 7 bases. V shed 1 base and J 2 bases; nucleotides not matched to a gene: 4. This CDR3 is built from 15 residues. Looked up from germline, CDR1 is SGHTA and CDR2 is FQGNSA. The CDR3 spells CASSLGRGSQETQYF. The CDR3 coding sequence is TGTGCCAGCAGCTTAGGGCGCGGGAGTCAAGAGACCCAGTACTTC.

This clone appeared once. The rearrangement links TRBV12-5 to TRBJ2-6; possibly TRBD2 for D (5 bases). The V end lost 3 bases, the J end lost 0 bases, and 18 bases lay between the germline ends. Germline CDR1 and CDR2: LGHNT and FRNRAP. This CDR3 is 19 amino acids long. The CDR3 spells CASGFFRRTESSGANVLTF. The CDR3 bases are TGTGCTAGTGGTTTCTTTCGGAGGACTGAATCCTCTGGGGCCAACGTCCTGACTTTC.

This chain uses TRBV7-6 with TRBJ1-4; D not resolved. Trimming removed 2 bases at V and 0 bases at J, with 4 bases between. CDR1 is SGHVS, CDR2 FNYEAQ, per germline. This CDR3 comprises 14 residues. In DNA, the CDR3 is TGTGCCAGCAGCTTAACAGCAACTAATGAAAAACTGTTTTTT. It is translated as CASSLTATNEKLFF.

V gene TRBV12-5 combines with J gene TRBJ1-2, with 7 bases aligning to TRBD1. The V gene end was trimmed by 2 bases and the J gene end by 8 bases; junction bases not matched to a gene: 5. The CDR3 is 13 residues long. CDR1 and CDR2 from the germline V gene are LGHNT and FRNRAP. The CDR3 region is CASGLQTGIGYTF. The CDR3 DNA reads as TGTGCTAGTGGTTTGCAGACAGGGATCGGCTACACCTTC.